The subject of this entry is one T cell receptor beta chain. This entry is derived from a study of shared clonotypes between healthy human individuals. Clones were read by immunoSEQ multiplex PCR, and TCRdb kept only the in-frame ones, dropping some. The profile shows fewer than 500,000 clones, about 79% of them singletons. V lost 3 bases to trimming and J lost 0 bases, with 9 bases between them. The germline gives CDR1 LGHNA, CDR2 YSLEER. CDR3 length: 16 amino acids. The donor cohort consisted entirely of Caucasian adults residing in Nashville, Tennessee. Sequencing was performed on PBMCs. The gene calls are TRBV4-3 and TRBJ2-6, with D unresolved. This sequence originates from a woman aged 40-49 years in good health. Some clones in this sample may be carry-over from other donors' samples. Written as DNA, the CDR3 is TGCGCCAGCAGCCATGGCTTGGACTCTGGGGCCAACGTCCTGACTTTC. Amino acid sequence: CASSHGLDSGANVLTF.